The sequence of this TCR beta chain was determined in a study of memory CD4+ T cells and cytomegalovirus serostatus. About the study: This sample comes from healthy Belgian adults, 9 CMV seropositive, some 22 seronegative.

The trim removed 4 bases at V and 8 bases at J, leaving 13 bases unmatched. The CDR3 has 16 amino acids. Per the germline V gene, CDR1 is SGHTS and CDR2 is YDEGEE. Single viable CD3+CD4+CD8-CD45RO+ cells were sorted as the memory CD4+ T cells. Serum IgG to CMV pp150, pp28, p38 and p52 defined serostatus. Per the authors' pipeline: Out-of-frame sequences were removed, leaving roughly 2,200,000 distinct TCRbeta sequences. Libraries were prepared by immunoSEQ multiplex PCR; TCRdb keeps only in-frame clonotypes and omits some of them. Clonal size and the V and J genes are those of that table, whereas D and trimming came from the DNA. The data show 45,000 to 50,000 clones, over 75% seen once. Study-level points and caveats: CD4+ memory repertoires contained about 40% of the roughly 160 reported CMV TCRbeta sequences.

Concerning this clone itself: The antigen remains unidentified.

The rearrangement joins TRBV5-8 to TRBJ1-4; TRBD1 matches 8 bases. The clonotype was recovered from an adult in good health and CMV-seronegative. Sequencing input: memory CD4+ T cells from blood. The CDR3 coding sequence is TGTGCCAGCAGCCGGGGCACGACAGGGGAGGACGAAAAACTGTTTTTT. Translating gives CASSRGTTGEDEKLFF.